The rows below give T cell receptor beta chains drawn from one sample of a study of cytomegalovirus exposure and HLA in healthy donors. The repertoire was sequenced with immunoSEQ multiplex PCR; TCRdb's copy has only in-frame clones and lacks some. The sample shows about 98,000 clones, 70% to 90% of them seen only once. The sample comprised PBMCs. These TCRs come from a woman younger than 45 in good health and CMV-seronegative. CDR3s include the opening cysteine and the closing phenylalanine or tryptophan. Fields, in order: CDR3 DNA, CDR3 protein, D gene, V gene, clone size, J gene. A D gene is named only where the DNA matches it firmly. A row's size may be missing; if present it is once, few, many or a size class.

DNA: TGCGCCAGCAGCCCAGGGCGCTTCAACCCCTATGGCTACACCTTC
CDR3: CASSPGRFNPYGYTF
D: .
V: TRBV5-1
size: .
J: TRBJ1-2

DNA: TGCGCCAGCAGCTTGGCCGGGACAGGGTTCCACGAGCAGTACTTC
CDR3: CASSLAGTGFHEQYF
D: TRBD1
V: TRBV5-1
size: .
J: TRBJ2-7

DNA: TGTGCCAGCAGTTCCCAGGGGGAAGGTCAGCCCCAGCATTTT
CDR3: CASSSQGEGQPQHF
D: TRBD1
V: TRBV25-1
size: .
J: TRBJ1-5

DNA: TGTGCCAGCAGCCGCATCATGACTTCCACCGGGGAGCTGTTTTTT
CDR3: CASSRIMTSTGELFF
D: .
V: TRBV4-2
size: .
J: TRBJ2-2

DNA: TGTGCCAGCAGCAAAGCGAACAGGGATGGCTACACCTTC
CDR3: CASSKANRDGYTF
D: .
V: TRBV21-1
size: .
J: TRBJ1-2

DNA: TGTGCCAGCAGCTCCGGGACAGGTCCGCTCGAGCAGTACTTC
CDR3: CASSSGTGPLEQYF
D: TRBD1
V: TRBV7-6
size: .
J: TRBJ2-7

DNA: TGCGCCAGCAGCTTGGTAACAGGGGGCCGACTCCAATTAGTCTACGAGCAGTACTTC
CDR3: CASSLVTGGRLQLVYEQYF
D: TRBD1
V: TRBV5-1
size: .
J: TRBJ2-7

DNA: TGTGCCAGCAGTACCAGGATGGATACGCAGTATTTT
CDR3: CASSTRMDTQYF
D: .
V: TRBV6-1
size: .
J: TRBJ2-3

DNA: TGTGCCAGCAGCCTCATAGCGGGAGGTACCGGGGAGCTGTTTTTT
CDR3: CASSLIAGGTGELFF
D: TRBD2
V: TRBV11-2
size: .
J: TRBJ2-2

DNA: TGCGCCAGCAGCCAAGATTCCGGTCGGCAGGGAAATAACTATGGCTACACCTTC
CDR3: CASSQDSGRQGNNYGYTF
D: .
V: TRBV4-3
size: .
J: TRBJ1-2

DNA: TGTGCCAGCAGCTTATTGGGAGGACAGGGGCTTGCCTACGAGCAGTACTTC
CDR3: CASSLLGGQGLAYEQYF
D: TRBD1
V: TRBV7-9
size: once
J: TRBJ2-7

DNA: TGCGCCAGCAGCCAAGATCGAGGGACTGAAGCTTTCTTT
CDR3: CASSQDRGTEAFF
D: .
V: TRBV4-3
size: once
J: TRBJ1-1

DNA: TGTGCCAGCACCCCGGGTCCCAGCCCTGATCAGCCCCAGCATTTT
CDR3: CASTPGPSPDQPQHF
D: .
V: TRBV9
size: .
J: TRBJ1-5

DNA: TGTGCCAGCTCGGGACAGACTTATAGCAATCAGCCCCAGCATTTT
CDR3: CASSGQTYSNQPQHF
D: TRBD1
V: TRBV2
size: .
J: TRBJ1-5

DNA: TGTGCCAGCTGGGTAGGGGGGGCAAGGACTGAAGCTTTCTTT
CDR3: CASWVGGARTEAFF
D: .
V: TRBV5-4
size: .
J: TRBJ1-1

DNA: TGTGCCAGCAGCGTTTATTCTCATACGCAGTATTTT
CDR3: CASSVYSHTQYF
D: .
V: TRBV9
size: .
J: TRBJ2-3

DNA: TGTGCCAGCAACCTCGGGGGGTCTTACGAGCAGTACTTC
CDR3: CASNLGGSYEQYF
D: TRBD2
V: TRBV28
size: .
J: TRBJ2-7

DNA: TGTGCCAGCAAGGGGTGGAGCAACATTCAGTACTTC
CDR3: CASKGWSNIQYF
D: .
V: TRBV5-8
size: .
J: TRBJ2-4

DNA: TGTGCCAGTAGAAGTTCCGGGACAGGGTATTCTCAGCCCCAGCATTTT
CDR3: CASRSSGTGYSQPQHF
D: TRBD1
V: TRBV19
size: .
J: TRBJ1-5

DNA: TGTGCCAGTAACCATCCTTTTGGGGCAGGATTAGGTGGCTACACCTTC
CDR3: CASNHPFGAGLGGYTF
D: .
V: TRBV19
size: .
J: TRBJ1-2

DNA: TGTGCCAGCAGCGGCGGGGGTGGAGGCTACGAGCAGTACTTC
CDR3: CASSGGGGGYEQYF
D: TRBD2
V: TRBV9
size: .
J: TRBJ2-7

DNA: TGTGCCAGCAGTTTTGGAGGTTTGAACACTGAAGCTTTCTTT
CDR3: CASSFGGLNTEAFF
D: .
V: TRBV27
size: .
J: TRBJ1-1

DNA: TGTGCCAGCAGCGCGGACAGGGGTTCGGACACTGAAGCTTTCTTT
CDR3: CASSADRGSDTEAFF
D: TRBD1
V: TRBV7-9
size: .
J: TRBJ1-1

DNA: TGTGCCAGCAGGCCAGCTAGCGGGAGATCCGAGCAGTACTTC
CDR3: CASRPASGRSEQYF
D: TRBD2
V: TRBV28
size: .
J: TRBJ2-7

DNA: TGTGCCAGCAGCTTATTGAGGACAGACCCTGACAGAGCCTACGAGCAGTACTTC
CDR3: CASSLLRTDPDRAYEQYF
D: .
V: TRBV7-2
size: .
J: TRBJ2-7

DNA: TGTGCCAGCAGTGAAAGAATCGCCGGGAGGGGCACAGATACGCAGTATTTT
CDR3: CASSERIAGRGTDTQYF
D: TRBD2
V: TRBV2
size: .
J: TRBJ2-3

DNA: TGTGCCAGCAGGGGGCGTTGGGCCGAGCAGTACTTC
CDR3: CASRGRWAEQYF
D: .
V: TRBV28
size: .
J: TRBJ2-7

DNA: TGTGCCATCAGTGAGCCGGGGAAGGCGACTGGAAACACCATATATTTT
CDR3: CAISEPGKATGNTIYF
D: .
V: TRBV10-3
size: .
J: TRBJ1-3

DNA: TGTGCCAGCAGTTATCCACTAAAAGAGACCCAGTACTTC
CDR3: CASSYPLKETQYF
D: .
V: TRBV28
size: .
J: TRBJ2-5

DNA: TGTGCCAGCAGCTTCGGGACAGGGTTCAGGGGTGAGCAGTTCTTC
CDR3: CASSFGTGFRGEQFF
D: TRBD1
V: TRBV11-1
size: once
J: TRBJ2-1

DNA: TGCGCCAGCAACACAGGAGGGGATACGCAGTATTTT
CDR3: CASNTGGDTQYF
D: .
V: TRBV4-1
size: .
J: TRBJ2-3

DNA: TGTGCCAGCAGTGCTTGGGGGGGAGGGCGAGGCACTGAAGCTTTCTTT
CDR3: CASSAWGGGRGTEAFF
D: .
V: TRBV6-1
size: .
J: TRBJ1-1

DNA: TGTGCCAGCAGCTTGGGACAGACCAAGAAGACCCAGTACTTC
CDR3: CASSLGQTKKTQYF
D: .
V: TRBV5-8
size: .
J: TRBJ2-5

DNA: TGTGCCAGCACCCCTATAGCGGGAGGGCTGAATGAGCAGTTCTTC
CDR3: CASTPIAGGLNEQFF
D: TRBD2
V: TRBV19
size: .
J: TRBJ2-1

DNA: TGTGCCAGCAGCGTAGGTAAACAGACAGAACCCTATGGCTACACCTTC
CDR3: CASSVGKQTEPYGYTF
D: .
V: TRBV9
size: .
J: TRBJ1-2

DNA: TGTGCCAGCAGCTTAGTCTACAGGGGCTATACCTACGAGCAGTACTTC
CDR3: CASSLVYRGYTYEQYF
D: TRBD1
V: TRBV7-8
size: .
J: TRBJ2-7

DNA: TGTGCCAGCACCAGGAACACCGGGGAGCTGTTTTTT
CDR3: CASTRNTGELFF
D: .
V: TRBV7-6
size: .
J: TRBJ2-2

DNA: TGTGCCACTACTCCACGGGTGGAGGCCGGGGAGCTGTTTTTT
CDR3: CATTPRVEAGELFF
D: .
V: TRBV2
size: .
J: TRBJ2-2

DNA: TGTGCCAGCAGCCATTCCCCGGGACAGGGTTCCTACGAGCAGTACTTC
CDR3: CASSHSPGQGSYEQYF
D: TRBD1
V: TRBV27
size: .
J: TRBJ2-7

DNA: TGTGCCAGCAGCGCCGACTTCACATCCGGCTACACCTTC
CDR3: CASSADFTSGYTF
D: .
V: TRBV6-1
size: .
J: TRBJ1-2

DNA: TGTGCCAGCAGTGAAGTTATGATCCCTAGCGGGGGCTCTACCTACAATGAGCAGTTCTTC
CDR3: CASSEVMIPSGGSTYNEQFF
D: TRBD2
V: TRBV6-1
size: .
J: TRBJ2-1

DNA: TGCAGCGTTTACAAAGAGGGAAGCGAGCAGTACTTC
CDR3: CSVYKEGSEQYF
D: .
V: TRBV29-1
size: .
J: TRBJ2-7

DNA: TGCGCCAGCAGCTTGGCAGCAGGGCCCTACGAGCAGTACTTC
CDR3: CASSLAAGPYEQYF
D: .
V: TRBV5-1
size: few
J: TRBJ2-7

DNA: TGTGCCAGCAGCCAGGGGGCGCTGGACACCGGGGAGCTGTTTTTT
CDR3: CASSQGALDTGELFF
D: TRBD1
V: TRBV5-4
size: .
J: TRBJ2-2

DNA: TGTGCCAGTAGTCCTACCGGGACTGGGGGGTATGGCTACACCTTC
CDR3: CASSPTGTGGYGYTF
D: .
V: TRBV19
size: .
J: TRBJ1-2

DNA: TGTGCCAGCAGCTTGGGGTCGGAGTCCTACAATGAGCAGTTCTTC
CDR3: CASSLGSESYNEQFF
D: .
V: TRBV5-4
size: .
J: TRBJ2-1

DNA: TGCAGCGTATCGGGACTAGCGGGCGTCCCCGTGGTTGAGCAGTTCTTC
CDR3: CSVSGLAGVPVVEQFF
D: TRBD2
V: TRBV29-1
size: once
J: TRBJ2-1

DNA: TGTGCCAGCAGCTCCGGGACCTACAATGAGCAGTTCTTC
CDR3: CASSSGTYNEQFF
D: .
V: TRBV7-3
size: .
J: TRBJ2-1

DNA: TGCGCCAGCGGCCCACAGGGAGGGACCTACAATGAGCAGTTCTTC
CDR3: CASGPQGGTYNEQFF
D: .
V: TRBV5-1
size: .
J: TRBJ2-1

DNA: TGTGCCAGCAGCCCAGGGCCTCGTGGCGGGAACTACGAGCAGTACTTC
CDR3: CASSPGPRGGNYEQYF
D: .
V: TRBV7-9
size: .
J: TRBJ2-7

DNA: TGTGCCAGCATGGGACAGGCCGAATTAGGGGAGCAGTACTTC
CDR3: CASMGQAELGEQYF
D: TRBD1
V: TRBV2
size: .
J: TRBJ2-7

DNA: TGCGCCAGCAGCCCGGGACAGCTCCTCTCCTACGAGCAGTACTTC
CDR3: CASSPGQLLSYEQYF
D: TRBD1
V: TRBV5-1
size: .
J: TRBJ2-7

DNA: TGTGCCAGCAGCTTGGCGAGCGGGGGCACAGATACGCAGTATTTT
CDR3: CASSLASGGTDTQYF
D: TRBD2
V: TRBV5-4
size: .
J: TRBJ2-3

DNA: TGCGCCAGCAGCCGAAGGACAGCTAAGAACGAGCAGTTCTTC
CDR3: CASSRRTAKNEQFF
D: .
V: TRBV5-1
size: .
J: TRBJ2-1

DNA: TGCGCCAGCAGCCAGGCGCAGGGGGCACTCGGCTATGGCTACACCTTC
CDR3: CASSQAQGALGYGYTF
D: TRBD1
V: TRBV4-1
size: .
J: TRBJ1-2